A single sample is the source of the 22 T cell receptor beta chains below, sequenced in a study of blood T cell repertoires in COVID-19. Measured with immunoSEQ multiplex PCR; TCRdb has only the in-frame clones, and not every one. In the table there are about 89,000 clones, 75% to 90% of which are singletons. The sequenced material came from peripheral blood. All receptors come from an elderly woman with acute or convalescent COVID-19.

CDR3 DNA: TGCGCCAGCAGCTTGGCAGGGGCCAACACCGGGGAGCTGTTTTTT. It yields the protein CASSLAGANTGELFF. The V call is TRBV5-1, the J call TRBJ2-2, with D possibly being TRBD1 (6 bases). CDR1 and CDR2 from the germline V gene are SGHRS and YFSETQ. Trimming removed 0 bases from V and 2 bases from J, with 8 bases in between. This CDR3 comprises 15 residues.

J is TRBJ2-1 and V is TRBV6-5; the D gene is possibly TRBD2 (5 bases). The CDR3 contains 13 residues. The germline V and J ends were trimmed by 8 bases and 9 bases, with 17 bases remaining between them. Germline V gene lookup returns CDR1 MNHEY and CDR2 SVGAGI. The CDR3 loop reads CASPRGGFGEQFF. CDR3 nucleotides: TGTGCCAGCCCCAGAGGCGGGTTCGGTGAGCAGTTCTTC.

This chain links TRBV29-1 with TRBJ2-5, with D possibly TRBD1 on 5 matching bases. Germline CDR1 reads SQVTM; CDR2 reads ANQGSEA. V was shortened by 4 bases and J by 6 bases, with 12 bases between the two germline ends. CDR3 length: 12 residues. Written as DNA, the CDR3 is TGCAGCGTTGGGCAGGGCTCGCAGACCCAGTACTTC. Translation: CSVGQGSQTQYF.

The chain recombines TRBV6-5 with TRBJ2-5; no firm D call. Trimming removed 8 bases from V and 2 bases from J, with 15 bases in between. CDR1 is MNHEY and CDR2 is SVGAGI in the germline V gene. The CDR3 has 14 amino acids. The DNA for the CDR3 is TGTGCCAGCGCCCGAGAGGCGAATCAAGAGACCCAGTACTTC. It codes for CASAREANQETQYF.

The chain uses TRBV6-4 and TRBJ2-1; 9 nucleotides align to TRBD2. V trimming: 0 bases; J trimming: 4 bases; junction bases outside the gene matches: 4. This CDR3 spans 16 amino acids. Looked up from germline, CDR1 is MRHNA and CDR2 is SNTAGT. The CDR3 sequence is CASSDSMAGGYNEQFF. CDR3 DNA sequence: TGTGCCAGCAGTGACTCGATGGCGGGAGGGTACAATGAGCAGTTCTTC.

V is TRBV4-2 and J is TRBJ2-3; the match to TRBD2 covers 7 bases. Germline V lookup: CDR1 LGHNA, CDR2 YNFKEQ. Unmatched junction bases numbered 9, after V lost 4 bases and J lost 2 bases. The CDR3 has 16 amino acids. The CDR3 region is CASSLTGLENTDTQYF. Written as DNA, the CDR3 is TGTGCCAGCAGCCTCACCGGACTAGAGAACACAGATACGCAGTATTTT.

CDR3 nucleotide sequence: TGTGCCAGCAGCCGAACAGGGGGAGGAACTGAAGCTTTCTTT. Translating gives CASSRTGGGTEAFF. The genes are TRBV3-1 (or the pseudogene TRBV3-2) and TRBJ1-1; 8 nucleotides align to TRBD1. V shed 4 bases, J shed 5 bases, and the junction held 6 bases outside the gene matches. Germline V CDR1 and CDR2: LGHDT, YNNKEL (reference sequence). The CDR3 totals 14 residues.

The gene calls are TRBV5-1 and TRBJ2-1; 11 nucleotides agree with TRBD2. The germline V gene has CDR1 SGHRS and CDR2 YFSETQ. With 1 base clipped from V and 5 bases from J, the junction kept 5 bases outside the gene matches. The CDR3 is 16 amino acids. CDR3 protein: CASSLSRGLADNEQFF. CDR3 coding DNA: TGCGCCAGCAGCTTGAGCCGGGGACTAGCGGACAATGAGCAGTTCTTC.

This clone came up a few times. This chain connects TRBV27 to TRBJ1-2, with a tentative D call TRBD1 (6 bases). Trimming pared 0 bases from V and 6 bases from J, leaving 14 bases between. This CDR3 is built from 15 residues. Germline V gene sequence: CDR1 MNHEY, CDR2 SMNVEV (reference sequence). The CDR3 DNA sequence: TGTGCCAGCAGTTTATCGATGGGGGGGGCGAATGGCTACACCTTC. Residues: CASSLSMGGANGYTF.

The CDR3 DNA is TGTGCCAGCAGCTCCCGGACAGGGAACACAGATACGCAGTATTTT. Protein: CASSSRTGNTDTQYF. J is TRBJ2-3 and V is TRBV11-3; TRBD1 matches at 8 bases. From germline, CDR1 is SGHNT and CDR2 YENEEA. V lost 4 bases to trimming and J lost 2 bases; unmatched junction nucleotides: 5. This CDR3 comprises 15 residues.

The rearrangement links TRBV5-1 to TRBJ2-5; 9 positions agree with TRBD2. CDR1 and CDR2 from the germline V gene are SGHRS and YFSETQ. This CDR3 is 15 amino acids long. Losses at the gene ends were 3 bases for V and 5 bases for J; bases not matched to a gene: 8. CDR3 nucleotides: TGCGCCAGCAGCTCCGCGGGGGGGCGTGGTGAGACCCAGTACTTC. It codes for CASSSAGGRGETQYF.

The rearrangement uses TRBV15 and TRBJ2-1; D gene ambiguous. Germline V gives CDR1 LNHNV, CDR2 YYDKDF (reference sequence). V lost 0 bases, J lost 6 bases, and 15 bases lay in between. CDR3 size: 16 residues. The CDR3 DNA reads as TGTGCCACCAGCAGAGAAAGTAGTATTGTAGCCAATGAGCAGTTCTTC. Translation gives CATSRESSIVANEQFF.

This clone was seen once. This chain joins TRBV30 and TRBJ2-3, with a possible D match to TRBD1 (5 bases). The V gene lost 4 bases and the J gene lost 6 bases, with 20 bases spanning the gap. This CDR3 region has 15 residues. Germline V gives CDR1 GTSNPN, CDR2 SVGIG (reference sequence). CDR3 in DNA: TGTGCCTGGACCCGACAGCCTACTCCCGAGGATACGCAGTATTTT. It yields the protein CAWTRQPTPEDTQYF.

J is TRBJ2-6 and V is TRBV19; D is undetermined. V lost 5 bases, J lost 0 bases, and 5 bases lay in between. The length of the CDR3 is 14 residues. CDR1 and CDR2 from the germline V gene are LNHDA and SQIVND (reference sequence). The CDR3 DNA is TGTGCCAGTAGTCACAGCTCTGGGGCCAACGTCCTGACTTTC. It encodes CASSHSSGANVLTF.

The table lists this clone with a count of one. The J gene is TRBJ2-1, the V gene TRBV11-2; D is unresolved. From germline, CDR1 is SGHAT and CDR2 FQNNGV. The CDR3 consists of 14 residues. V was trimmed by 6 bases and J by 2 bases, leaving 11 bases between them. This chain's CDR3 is CASRLSWPYNEQFF. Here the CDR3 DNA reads TGTGCCAGCAGGTTGTCGTGGCCCTACAATGAGCAGTTCTTC.

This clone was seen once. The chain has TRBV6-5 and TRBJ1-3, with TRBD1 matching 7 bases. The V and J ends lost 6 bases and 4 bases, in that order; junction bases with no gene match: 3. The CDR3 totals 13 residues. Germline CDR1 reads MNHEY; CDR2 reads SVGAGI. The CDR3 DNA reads TGTGCCAGCAGAAGGGGGCCAGGAAACACCATATATTTT. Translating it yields CASRRGPGNTIYF.

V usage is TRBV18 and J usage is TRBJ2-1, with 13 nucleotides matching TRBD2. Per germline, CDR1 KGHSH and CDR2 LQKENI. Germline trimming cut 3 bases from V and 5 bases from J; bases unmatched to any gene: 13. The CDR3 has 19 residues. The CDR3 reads CASSPFIPGLAGPDNEQFF. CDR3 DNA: TGTGCCAGCTCACCCTTTATTCCGGGACTAGCGGGGCCAGACAATGAGCAGTTCTTC.

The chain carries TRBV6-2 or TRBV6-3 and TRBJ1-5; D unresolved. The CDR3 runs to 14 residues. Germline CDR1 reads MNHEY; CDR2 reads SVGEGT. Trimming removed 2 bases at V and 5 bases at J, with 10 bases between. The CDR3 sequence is CASSYSHQDQPQHF. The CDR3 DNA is TGTGCCAGCAGTTACAGCCACCAGGATCAGCCCCAGCATTTT.

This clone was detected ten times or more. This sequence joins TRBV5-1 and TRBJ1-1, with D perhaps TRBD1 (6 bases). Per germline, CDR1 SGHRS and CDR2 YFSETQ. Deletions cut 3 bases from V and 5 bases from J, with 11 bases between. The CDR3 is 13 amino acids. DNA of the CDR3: TGCGCCAGCAGCTCACAGGGTTTTACTGAAGCTTTCTTT. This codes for CASSSQGFTEAFF.

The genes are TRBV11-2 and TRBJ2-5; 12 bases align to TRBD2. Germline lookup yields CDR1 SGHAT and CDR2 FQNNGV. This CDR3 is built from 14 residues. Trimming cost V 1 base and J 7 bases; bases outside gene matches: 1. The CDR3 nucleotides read TGTGCCAGCAGCTTAGCACTAGCGGGGGGGACCCAGTACTTC. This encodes CASSLALAGGTQYF.

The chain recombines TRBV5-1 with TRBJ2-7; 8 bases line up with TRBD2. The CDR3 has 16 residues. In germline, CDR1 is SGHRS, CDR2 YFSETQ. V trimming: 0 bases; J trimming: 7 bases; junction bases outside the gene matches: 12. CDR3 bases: TGCGCCAGCAGCTTGGAGGGACTAGACCGACAAATGGAGCAGTACTTC. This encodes CASSLEGLDRQMEQYF.

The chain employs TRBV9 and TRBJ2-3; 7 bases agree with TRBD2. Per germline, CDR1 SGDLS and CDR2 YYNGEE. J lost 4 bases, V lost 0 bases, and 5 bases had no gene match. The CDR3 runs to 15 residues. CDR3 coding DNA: TGTGCCAGCAGCGTAGGGTCGGGGGGATCAGATACGCAGTATTTT. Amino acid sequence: CASSVGSGGSDTQYF.